Following are 18 T cell receptor beta chains from one sample sequenced in a study of blood T cell repertoires in COVID-19. Assay: immunoSEQ multiplex PCR; the TCRdb copy retains only in-frame clones and omits some. The repertoire holds 95,000 to 150,000 clones, with roughly 83% as singletons. Sequencing was done on a sample of peripheral blood. The receptors shown here come from a woman older than 75 with acute or convalescent COVID-19.

This sequence joins TRBV11-3 and TRBJ2-3; D perhaps matches TRBD2 (6 bases). Deletions cut 7 bases from V and 1 base from J, with 12 bases between. Germline values: CDR1 SGHNT, CDR2 YENEEA. CDR3 size: 14 residues. In DNA, the CDR3 is TGTGCCAGCAATCGCGGGACGGGCACAGATACGCAGTATTTT. Translated, it gives CASNRGTGTDTQYF.

The V gene is TRBV6-5, the J gene TRBJ1-2, with D unclear. CDR3 size: 14 residues. Trimming left V 0 bases short and J 4 bases short, with 9 bases between. CDR1 is MNHEY, CDR2 SVGAGI, per germline. CDR3: CASSYSPGPYGYTF. In DNA, the CDR3 is TGTGCCAGCAGTTACTCGCCTGGGCCCTATGGCTACACCTTC.

The chain joins TRBV5-6 to TRBJ2-5; 7 positions match TRBD1. The CDR3 has 16 residues. J lost 0 bases, V lost 4 bases, and 9 bases had no gene match. Germline V gene lookup returns CDR1 SGHDT and CDR2 YYEEEE. CDR3 in amino acids: CASSRGTARYQETQYF. DNA of the CDR3: TGTGCCAGCAGCCGAGGGACAGCACGGTACCAAGAGACCCAGTACTTC.

The chain recombines TRBV25-1 with TRBJ1-5; D is perhaps TRBD1 (5 bases). Trimming removed 5 bases from V and 6 bases from J, with 14 bases in between. Germline values: CDR1 MGHDK, CDR2 SYGVNS. This CDR3 is built from 14 residues. CDR3 sequence reads: CASSTRGEGQPQHF. The CDR3, as DNA: TGTGCCAGCAGTACCCGGGGGGAAGGTCAGCCCCAGCATTTT.

The chain carries TRBV7-9 and TRBJ2-1, with D possibly TRBD2 on 6 matching bases. The V end was cut by 4 bases, the J end by 0 bases, with 7 bases between. Germline loops: CDR1 SEHNR, CDR2 FQNEAQ (reference sequence). CDR3 length: 14 residues. This CDR3 is CASSWGVSYNEQFF. The CDR3 DNA reads as TGTGCCAGCAGCTGGGGGGTCTCCTACAATGAGCAGTTCTTC.

The chain has TRBV18 and TRBJ2-1; 8 positions match TRBD1. Trimming cost V 3 bases and J 0 bases; bases outside gene matches: 7. Germline loops: CDR1 KGHSH, CDR2 LQKENI. The CDR3 consists of 17 residues. CDR3 sequence (DNA): TGTGCCAGCTCACCTCGAACAGGGGGGAGCTCCTACAATGAGCAGTTCTTC. It specifies CASSPRTGGSSYNEQFF.

The gene calls are TRBV18 and TRBJ2-7, with TRBD1 matching over 12 bases. Germline V lookup: CDR1 KGHSH, CDR2 LQKENI. This CDR3 region has 14 residues. Trimming removed 3 bases from V and 5 bases from J; junction bases left unmatched: 2. In DNA, the CDR3 is TGTGCCAGCTCACCCGGGACAGGGGGCGACGAGCAGTACTTC. It is translated as CASSPGTGGDEQYF.

J is TRBJ2-3 and V is TRBV18; 9 nucleotides agree with TRBD2. Germline lookup yields CDR1 KGHSH and CDR2 LQKENI. V dropped 3 bases and J dropped 2; count of bases not matched to a gene: 3. The CDR3 is 15 residues long. This CDR3 reads CASSPGLAYTDTQYF. Written as DNA, the CDR3 is TGTGCCAGCTCACCGGGACTAGCCTACACAGATACGCAGTATTTT. Full variable domain (outside the CDR3, taken from reference TRBV18 and TRBJ2-3): NAGVMQNPRHLVRRRGQEARLRCSPMKGHSHVYWYRQLPEEGLKFMVYLQKENIIDESGMPKERFSAEFPKEGPSILRIQQVVRGDSAAYFCASSPGLAYTDTQYFGPGTRLTVL.

V and J are TRBV7-9 and TRBJ1-6; TRBD1 agrees at 7 bases. V lost 0 bases, J lost 11 bases, and 7 bases stayed unmatched. Germline CDR1 SEHNR, CDR2 FQNEAQ (reference sequence). This CDR3 is 15 amino acids long. The CDR3 protein is CASSLAGRGRTPLHF. CDR3 DNA sequence: TGTGCCAGCAGCTTAGCAGGTAGGGGGCGGACACCCCTCCACTTT.

The count of this clone is one. The J gene is TRBJ1-2, the V gene TRBV29-1; D not certain. The CDR3 runs 14 residues. Germline V gene data show CDR1 as SQVTM and CDR2 as ANQGSEA. V was trimmed by 7 bases and J by 6 bases, leaving 21 bases between them. The CDR3 region has the DNA TGCAGCGCCGCTCTCAGCCTCGGGTCCGATGGCTACACCTTC. It codes for CSAALSLGSDGYTF.

This sequence joins TRBV12-3 or TRBV12-4 and TRBJ1-1; TRBD1 might be the D (6 bases). The CDR3 is made up of 13 amino acids. Trimming shortened V by 6 bases and J by 4 bases, and 12 bases separated the two germline ends. Written as DNA, the CDR3 is TGTGCCAGCAGAGGCACAGGGAGCACTGAAGCTTTCTTT. Encoded protein: CASRGTGSTEAFF.

Only a few counts were recorded for this clone. CDR3 amino acids: CASSTYGASGTTYEQYF. The CDR3 DNA follows: TGTGCCAGCAGTACCTATGGGGCTAGCGGGACTACCTACGAGCAGTACTTC. This rearrangement joins TRBV6-2 or TRBV6-3 to TRBJ2-7, with 9 bases fitting TRBD2. Germline CDR1 is MNHEY and CDR2 is SVGEGT. This CDR3 spans 17 amino acids. The V and J ends lost 5 bases and 2 bases, in that order; junction bases with no gene match: 13.

V usage is TRBV7-2 and J usage is TRBJ2-3; 7 bases map to TRBD2. Germline-derived CDR1 and CDR2 are SGHTA and FQGNSA. This CDR3 has 15 residues. The junction had 4 bases not matched to a gene; V was cut back by 2 bases and J by 2 bases. Written as DNA, the CDR3 is TGTGCCAGCAGCTTACAAGCGGGGACCACAGATACGCAGTATTTT. It yields the protein CASSLQAGTTDTQYF.

V is TRBV5-1 and J is TRBJ1-1, with D maybe TRBD1 (6 bases). This CDR3 spans 16 amino acids. Trimming took 0 bases from V and 1 from J, leaving 13 bases between them. Germline V gene lookup returns CDR1 SGHRS and CDR2 YFSETQ. The CDR3 protein is CASSLVGTRSNTEAFF. The CDR3 nucleotides are TGCGCCAGCAGCTTGGTGGGGACAAGGTCGAACACTGAAGCTTTCTTT.

V is TRBV6-7 and J is TRBJ1-5, with D unclear. TRBV6-7 is flagged as an ORF with uncertain function. The CDR3 is 12 residues long. V was pared by 6 bases and J by 5 bases, with 8 bases between. As DNA, the CDR3 is TGTGCCAGCAGACGGTACCATCAGCCCCAGCATTTT. This encodes CASRRYHQPQHF.

The chain carries TRBV7-8 and TRBJ2-3; 9 nucleotides match TRBD2. The CDR3 length is 17 residues. J was trimmed by 4 bases and V by 1 base; bases with no gene match: 9. Germline values: CDR1 SGHVS, CDR2 FQNEAQ. CDR3 residues: CASSLGGGGRAPDTQYF. Written as DNA, the CDR3 is TGTGCCAGCAGCTTAGGGGGAGGCGGGAGGGCCCCAGATACGCAGTATTTT.

The chain links TRBV5-1 to TRBJ1-2; D is possibly TRBD1 (6 bases). Germline V CDR1 and CDR2: SGHRS, YFSETQ. V lost 2 bases to trimming and J lost 0 bases, with 8 bases between them. CDR3 length: 14 amino acids. The CDR3 reads CASSLGGANYGYTF. In DNA, the CDR3 is TGCGCCAGCAGCTTAGGGGGGGCTAACTATGGCTACACCTTC.

This chain links TRBV28 with TRBJ1-5, with a weak D call TRBD1 (5 bases). Germline V CDR1 and CDR2: MDHEN, SYDVKM. Trimming pared 6 bases from V and 6 bases from J, leaving 18 bases between. The CDR3 has 15 amino acids. In DNA, the CDR3 is TGTGCCAGCAGACCTGCAGGGATAATCACTCAGCCCCAGCATTTT. Encoded protein: CASRPAGIITQPQHF.